Listed below are T cell receptor beta chains from one sample, sequenced in a study of blood T cell repertoires in COVID-19. TCRdb's table, derived via immunoSEQ multiplex PCR, lists solely in-frame clones and lacks some. The sample yields some 340,000 clones, around 83% seen once. Specimen: PBMCs or T cells enriched from blood (not recorded which). The receptors were gathered from a woman aged 50 to 60 who had recovered from COVID-19. Both conserved end residues are part of each CDR3. A D gene is named only where the DNA matches it firmly. Some rows have no size entry. The others give once, few or many, or a class for an expanded clone.

CDR3nt	CDR3aa	abundance	d_gene	v_gene	j_gene
TGTGCCAGCAGCAACTCCGGACAGTACACTGAAGCTTTCTTT	CASSNSGQYTEAFF	.	.	TRBV5-5	TRBJ1-1
TGTGCCAGCAGCCTTCAGGGACTAAGAACACAGCCCCAGCATTTT	CASSLQGLRTQPQHF	.	.	TRBV2	TRBJ1-5
TGTGCCAGCAGCACCGGGACAGGGGGCCCATACGAGCAGTACTTC	CASSTGTGGPYEQYF	.	TRBD1	TRBV7-2	TRBJ2-7
TGTGCCAGCAGTGGAATTCGCGATTGGACATTTGGAATAGAAGCTTTCTTT	CASSGIRDWTFGIEAFF	.	.	TRBV2	TRBJ1-1
TGTGCCAGCAGCTTAGGGGGCGGCCGTCCAGGTGGCTACACCTTC	CASSLGGGRPGGYTF	.	.	TRBV7-2	TRBJ1-2
TGTGCCAGCAGCGTAGGGGCTAGCGGGAGTTACGAGCAGTACTTC	CASSVGASGSYEQYF	few	TRBD2	TRBV9	TRBJ2-7
TGTGCCAGTAGGCCGACAGGTTCAAACAATGAGCAGTTCTTC	CASRPTGSNNEQFF	.	.	TRBV19	TRBJ2-1
TGTGCCAGCACCTCAGCAGGGGGAGGCTATGGCTACACCTTC	CASTSAGGGYGYTF	.	TRBD1	TRBV6-6	TRBJ1-2
TGTGCCACCAGCGGCCGGGACTCACGGGCAGATACGCAGTATTTT	CATSGRDSRADTQYF	.	.	TRBV15	TRBJ2-3
TGTGCCTTACATTTTAACCCAGGCGAGCAGTACTTC	CALHFNPGEQYF	.	.	TRBV30	TRBJ2-7
TGTGCCAGCGGGAGACAGGGGGGCATGAACACTGAAGCTTTCTTT	CASGRQGGMNTEAFF	.	TRBD1	TRBV7-9	TRBJ1-1
TGTGCCAGCAGTTTAGACCGGGGGACTGAAGCTTTCTTT	CASSLDRGTEAFF	.	.	TRBV12-3/TRBV12-4	TRBJ1-1
TGTGCCACCCAAGATCCCAGGCAGGGTAATGAAAAACTGTTTTTT	CATQDPRQGNEKLFF	once	.	TRBV19	TRBJ1-4
TGTGCCAGCAGCCCTATAGGGGCAGGGCCCACTGAAGCTTTCTTT	CASSPIGAGPTEAFF	.	.	TRBV3-1/TRBV3-2	TRBJ1-1
TGTGCCAGCAGCCAAGAGGGACAGAACAATCAGCCCCAGCATTTT	CASSQEGQNNQPQHF	.	TRBD1	TRBV4-2	TRBJ1-5
TGTGCCAGCAGCCAAGCAGGGCGCGGCACTGAAGCTTTCTTT	CASSQAGRGTEAFF	few	.	TRBV7-2	TRBJ1-1
TGTGCCAGCAGTGGGGGACAGGGGGCGTTCGGCTACACCTTC	CASSGGQGAFGYTF	.	TRBD1	TRBV2	TRBJ1-2
TGTGCTAGTGTTATCGGTTGTTCAGGGGCTTATGGCTACACCTTC	CASVIGCSGAYGYTF	few	.	TRBV12-5	TRBJ1-2
TGTGCCAGCAGTCCGAGAGGGGGCCGTGGGACTGAAGCTTTCTTT	CASSPRGGRGTEAFF	.	TRBD1	TRBV6-5	TRBJ1-1
TGTGCCAGCAGCGTAGGAGTCGGTAGAAACACAGATACGCAGTATTTT	CASSVGVGRNTDTQYF	.	.	TRBV9	TRBJ2-3
TGTGCCAGCAGCCAAGAGACAGCGAACACTGAAGCTTTCTTT	CASSQETANTEAFF	once	.	TRBV4-2	TRBJ1-1
TGTGCCAGCAGCCCGACAGGCCCAATCCGTGGAAACACCATATATTTT	CASSPTGPIRGNTIYF	.	.	TRBV7-6	TRBJ1-3
TGCAGCGCCCAAGTTCCTGGGACAGTGAACACTGAAGCTTTCTTT	CSAQVPGTVNTEAFF	.	TRBD1	TRBV29-1	TRBJ1-1
TGTGCCAGCAGCACTTCCACAGATACGCAGTATTTT	CASSTSTDTQYF	.	.	TRBV7-3	TRBJ2-3